This is a list of T cell receptor beta chains from one sample in a study of shared clonotypes between healthy human individuals. TCRdb keeps only in-frame clones here, not all; method: immunoSEQ multiplex PCR. The data hold 450,000 to 500,000 clones, with about 78% observed a single time. Sequencing input: PBMCs. These receptors were taken from a woman aged 40 to 50 in good health. Some clones in this sample may be carry-over from other donors' samples. Each CDR3 is given with its conserved first and last residue. Fields, in order: V gene, J gene, clone size, D gene, CDR3 DNA, CDR3 protein. The D gene is left open where the match is weak. Clone sizes are given selectively: once, few, many, or a class where the clone is expanded.

v_gene: TRBV6-5
j_gene: TRBJ2-5
abundance: -
d_gene: -
CDR3nt: TGTGCCAGCAGGCCCAGACGTCCCGAAGAGACCCAGTACTTC
CDR3aa: CASRPRRPEETQYF

v_gene: TRBV7-3
j_gene: TRBJ2-1
abundance: -
d_gene: TRBD1
CDR3nt: TGTGCCAGCAGCTCACAGGGGTACAATGAGCAGTTCTTC
CDR3aa: CASSSQGYNEQFF

v_gene: TRBV27
j_gene: TRBJ1-1
abundance: -
d_gene: -
CDR3nt: TGTGCCAGCAGTTTCCGGGGCCCGAACACTGAAGCTTTCTTT
CDR3aa: CASSFRGPNTEAFF

v_gene: TRBV6-5
j_gene: TRBJ2-7
abundance: -
d_gene: -
CDR3nt: TGTGCCAGCAGTGGGAGGTACGAGCAGTACTTC
CDR3aa: CASSGRYEQYF

v_gene: TRBV28
j_gene: TRBJ1-3
abundance: -
d_gene: -
CDR3nt: TGTGCCAGCAGTTTCCTTGAAAACAGTGATGGAAACACCATATATTTT
CDR3aa: CASSFLENSDGNTIYF

v_gene: TRBV19
j_gene: TRBJ2-7
abundance: once
d_gene: TRBD2
CDR3nt: TGTGCCAGTAGTATCGCTAGCGGGAGGAGTTACGAGCAGTACTTC
CDR3aa: CASSIASGRSYEQYF

v_gene: TRBV5-4
j_gene: TRBJ1-2
abundance: -
d_gene: -
CDR3nt: TGTGCCAGCAGCACCCCGACAAAGTTGGACTATGGCTACACCTTC
CDR3aa: CASSTPTKLDYGYTF

v_gene: TRBV6-6
j_gene: TRBJ2-7
abundance: -
d_gene: TRBD2
CDR3nt: TGTGCCAGCAGTTACACCCGACTAGCGGATACCTACGAGCAGTACTTC
CDR3aa: CASSYTRLADTYEQYF

v_gene: TRBV10-3
j_gene: TRBJ1-3
abundance: -
d_gene: -
CDR3nt: TGTGCCATCAGTGAGGGCTGGCCTGGAAACACCATATATTTT
CDR3aa: CAISEGWPGNTIYF

v_gene: TRBV7-8
j_gene: TRBJ2-3
abundance: -
d_gene: -
CDR3nt: TGTGCCAGCAGCTTAGCGGTCCTGGCGGATACGCAGTATTTT
CDR3aa: CASSLAVLADTQYF